This T cell receptor (beta chain) was captured by sequencing in a study of blood T cell repertoires in COVID-19. This CDR3 contains 15 residues. Germline V CDR1 and CDR2: SGDLS, YYNGEE. V lost 0 bases to trimming and J lost 1 base; unmatched junction nucleotides: 2. Those enrolled, adults aged about 18 to 89 years, came from 25 or so US areas. Original processing methods: Reference gene primer amplification gave estimated nucleated cell counts. Clones were sequenced by immunoSEQ multiplex PCR, and TCRdb holds only the in-frame ones, with some missing. V and J calls and clone size are copied from that table; D and trimming were computed from the DNA. The sample includes a few hundred thousand clones, 75% to 90% of them seen just once.

Sequencing input: PBMCs or T cells enriched from blood (not recorded which). The chain joins TRBV9 to TRBJ1-2; 8 bases are a match to TRBD1. This sequence was found in a man between 18 and 29 years old who had recovered from COVID-19. CDR3 protein: CASSVEQGGNYGYTF. The CDR3 DNA reads as TGTGCCAGCAGCGTAGAACAGGGGGGTAACTATGGCTACACCTTC. The variable domain in full, completed from reference TRBV9 and TRBJ1-2, reads DSGVTQTPKHLITATGQRVTLRCSPRSGDLSVYWYQQSLDQGLQFLIQYYNGEERAKGNILERFSAQQFPDLHSELNLSSLELGDSALYFCASSVEQGGNYGYTFGSGTRLTVV.